These T cell receptor beta chains were read from a single sample in a study of spatial heterogeneity in lung cancer. TCRdb recomputed calls from the 5' RACE reads with MiXCR, one row per CDR3 protein. The data hold tens of thousands of distinct CDR3 sequences, with 7.5% to 8.5% observed a single time. The starting material was PBMCs, obtained at surgery. These receptors came from a female donor with early-stage non-small cell lung cancer. Both conserved end residues are trimmed from each CDR3. Not all rows give a size; the values are once, few, many and, for expanded clones, a class.

CDR3 length: 14; V gene: TRBV5-5; clone size: -; J gene: TRBJ2-1; CDR3 protein: ASSHWRGHDSSEQF
CDR3 length: 15; V gene: TRBV12-3/TRBV12-4; clone size: few; J gene: TRBJ1-3; CDR3 protein: ASSPTTGISSGNTIY
CDR3 length: 13; V gene: TRBV2; clone size: -; J gene: TRBJ1-6; CDR3 protein: ASLVRGTGGSPLH
CDR3 length: 11; V gene: TRBV6-5; clone size: -; J gene: TRBJ1-5; CDR3 protein: ASSYSWNQPQH
CDR3 length: 13; V gene: TRBV9; clone size: few; J gene: TRBJ1-5; CDR3 protein: ASSVGEVSNQPQH
CDR3 length: 12; V gene: TRBV19; clone size: -; J gene: TRBJ2-5; CDR3 protein: ASSIKGSGETQY
CDR3 length: 15; V gene: TRBV14; clone size: -; J gene: TRBJ2-3; CDR3 protein: ASSQDLSGRATDTQY
CDR3 length: 12; V gene: TRBV27; clone size: many; J gene: TRBJ1-1; CDR3 protein: ASKVQGRNTEAF
CDR3 length: 13; V gene: TRBV28; clone size: many; J gene: TRBJ1-2; CDR3 protein: ASSLSLWQGKGYT
CDR3 length: 13; V gene: TRBV19; clone size: -; J gene: TRBJ2-5; CDR3 protein: ASSSLPGQQETQY
CDR3 length: 11; V gene: TRBV15; clone size: -; J gene: TRBJ2-3; CDR3 protein: ATSPATGNTQY
CDR3 length: 13; V gene: TRBV2; clone size: -; J gene: TRBJ2-2; CDR3 protein: ASTQGGVKTGELF
CDR3 length: 13; V gene: TRBV6-6; clone size: -; J gene: TRBJ1-3; CDR3 protein: ASSYRKGSGNTIY
CDR3 length: 13; V gene: TRBV3-1; clone size: -; J gene: TRBJ2-5; CDR3 protein: ASSQRRQAQETQY
CDR3 length: 10; V gene: TRBV6-6; clone size: many; J gene: TRBJ1-5; CDR3 protein: ASSKQGQPQH
CDR3 length: 11; V gene: TRBV6-2/TRBV6-3; clone size: few; J gene: TRBJ1-5; CDR3 protein: ASRVMGNQPQH
CDR3 length: 12; V gene: TRBV20-1; clone size: -; J gene: TRBJ2-5; CDR3 protein: SATATSGVRPDY
CDR3 length: 12; V gene: TRBV29-1; clone size: many; J gene: TRBJ2-2; CDR3 protein: SVGTGSNTGELF
CDR3 length: 11; V gene: TRBV5-1; clone size: -; J gene: TRBJ2-2; CDR3 protein: ASNDRDPGELF
CDR3 length: 11; V gene: TRBV3-1; clone size: -; J gene: TRBJ1-2; CDR3 protein: ASSPQPRYGYT
CDR3 length: 9; V gene: TRBV27; clone size: few; J gene: TRBJ1-1; CDR3 protein: ASSLGREAF
CDR3 length: 12; V gene: TRBV11-2; clone size: -; J gene: TRBJ1-2; CDR3 protein: ASSQDRESGGYT
CDR3 length: 18; V gene: TRBV21-1; clone size: many; J gene: TRBJ2-3; CDR3 protein: ASSKGTSSGGREGTDTQY
CDR3 length: 11; V gene: TRBV7-3; clone size: many; J gene: TRBJ1-2; CDR3 protein: ASSLSGVYGYT
CDR3 length: 12; V gene: TRBV29-1; clone size: -; J gene: TRBJ2-2; CDR3 protein: SVGSGADTGELF
CDR3 length: 13; V gene: TRBV20-1; clone size: many; J gene: TRBJ2-1; CDR3 protein: SASEEQGARTEQF
CDR3 length: 14; V gene: TRBV6-1; clone size: many; J gene: TRBJ1-5; CDR3 protein: ASSRDREYNHQPQH
CDR3 length: 11; V gene: TRBV27; clone size: -; J gene: TRBJ1-6; CDR3 protein: ASKTAFHSPLH
CDR3 length: 15; V gene: TRBV7-2; clone size: few; J gene: TRBJ1-6; CDR3 protein: ASSLASQGARNSPLH
CDR3 length: 13; V gene: TRBV19; clone size: few; J gene: TRBJ2-2; CDR3 protein: ASSISASVTGELF
CDR3 length: 14; V gene: TRBV27; clone size: few; J gene: TRBJ2-2; CDR3 protein: ASSLLASGTTGELF